One T cell receptor (beta chain) is described in this entry. A single record per CDR3 protein comes from TCRdb applying MiXCR to the 5' RACE reads. Of under 110,000 distinct CDR3 sequences in the sample, about 18% were seen once. The source of the sample is a study of T-cell memory formation after mild COVID-19. There are 15 residues in the CDR3. The germline gives CDR1 MNHEY, CDR2 SMNVEV (reference sequence). V gave up 6 bases and J gave up 0 bases, with 12 bases separating them. The receptor was isolated from an adult woman who had mild COVID-19 (a few samples of this study predate the infection). Cell type and time point are not known. The source material was PBMCs or a T cell subset sorted from them (not recorded which). The rearrangement links TRBV27 to TRBJ2-1; weak D call: TRBD2 (5 bases). CDR3 residues: CASRPGISSYNEQFF. The CDR3 DNA follows: TGTGCCAGCAGACCCGGGATTAGCTCCTACAATGAGCAGTTCTTC.